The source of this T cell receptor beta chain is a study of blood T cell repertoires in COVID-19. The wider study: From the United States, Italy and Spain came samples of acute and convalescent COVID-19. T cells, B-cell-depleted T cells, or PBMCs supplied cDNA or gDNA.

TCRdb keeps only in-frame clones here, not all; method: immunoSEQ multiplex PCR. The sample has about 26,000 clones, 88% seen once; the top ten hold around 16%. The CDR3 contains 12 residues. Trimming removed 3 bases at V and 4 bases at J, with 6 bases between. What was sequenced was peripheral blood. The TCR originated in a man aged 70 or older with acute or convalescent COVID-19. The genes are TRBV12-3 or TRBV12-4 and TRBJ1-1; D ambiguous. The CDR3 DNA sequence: TGTGCCAGCAGTTTGGGCAGCACTGAAGCTTTCTTT. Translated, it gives CASSLGSTEAFF.